The 23 T cell receptor beta chains given below trace back to one sample, sequenced in a study of cytomegalovirus exposure and HLA in healthy donors. The PCR employed 60 Vbeta primers together with 13 Jbeta primers. The repertoire was sequenced with immunoSEQ multiplex PCR; TCRdb's copy has only in-frame clones and lacks some. The sample records about 60,000 clones, around four fifths being singletons. Sequenced input: PBMCs. Receptors were obtained from a woman aged 25 to 39 in good health and CMV-seronegative.

The chain couples TRBV2 to TRBJ2-2, with unresolved D. The CDR3 is 12 residues long. V lost 2 bases, J lost 6 bases, and 4 bases lay in between. Germline CDR1 and CDR2: SNHLY and FYNNEI. CDR3 region: CASSEQSGELFF. CDR3 DNA: TGTGCCAGCAGTGAACAATCCGGGGAGCTGTTTTTT.

The chain links TRBV27 to TRBJ2-5, with D possibly matching TRBD2 (5 bases). Germline-derived CDR1 and CDR2 are MNHEY and SMNVEV (reference sequence). This CDR3 is 15 amino acids long. V was cut by 5 bases and J by 4 bases, with 17 bases left in between. CDR3 in amino acids: CASSLTGLWGETQYF. The CDR3 DNA reads TGTGCCAGCAGTCTGACCGGACTCTGGGGAGAGACCCAGTACTTC.

The V gene is TRBV7-6, the J gene TRBJ1-1; D uncertain. Germline V lookup: CDR1 SGHVS, CDR2 FNYEAQ. V lost 5 bases, J lost 4 bases, and 14 bases lay in between. The CDR3 loop spans 14 amino acids. The CDR3 DNA sequence: TGTGCCAGCAGCCCAACCGCGGCACCCACTGAAGCTTTCTTT. Residues: CASSPTAAPTEAFF. Together with reference TRBV7-6 and TRBJ1-1, the CDR3 gives the full variable domain: GAGVSQSPRYKVTKRGQDVALRCDPISGHVSLYWYRQALGQGPEFLTYFNYEAQQDKSGLPNDRFSAERPEGSISTLTIQRTEQRDSAMYRCASSPTAAPTEAFFGQGTRLTVV.

This clone was recorded a few times. The genes are TRBV18 and TRBJ1-1; 7 bases align to TRBD1. The CDR3 is 14 residues long. Germline V gene sequence: CDR1 KGHSH, CDR2 LQKENI. V shed 3 bases and J 5 bases; nucleotides not matched to a gene: 6. The CDR3 bases are TGTGCCAGCTCACCTGAGGGGGCGGGGACTGAAGCTTTCTTT. This translates into CASSPEGAGTEAFF.

This clone was detected only once. The chain has TRBV18 and TRBJ2-1, with D unresolved. V was shortened by 3 bases and J by 4 bases, with 7 bases between the two germline ends. The CDR3 totals 13 residues. The germline gives CDR1 KGHSH, CDR2 LQKENI. CDR3 sequence reads: CASSPSSYNEQFF. The CDR3, as DNA: TGTGCCAGCTCACCGTCCAGTTACAATGAGCAGTTCTTC.

This clone was seen more than once but under ten times. V gene TRBV5-4 combines with J gene TRBJ1-1; TRBD1 aligns across 11 bases. The CDR3 runs to 15 residues. The germline V gene has CDR1 SGHNT and CDR2 YYREEE (reference sequence). V lost 0 bases, J lost 8 bases, and 6 bases stayed unmatched. CDR3 nucleotides: TGTGCCAGCAGCTTGGGTCGGGACAGGGGGTACGAAGCTTTCTTT. Its translation: CASSLGRDRGYEAFF.

V is TRBV6-5 and J is TRBJ1-3; the match to TRBD1 covers 8 bases. The CDR3 has 15 amino acids. V lost 2 bases, J lost 7 bases, and 7 bases stayed unmatched. Per germline, CDR1 MNHEY and CDR2 SVGAGI. CDR3 DNA sequence: TGTGCCAGCAGTTACCTCCAGGGGGCAGGGAACACCATATATTTT. Its protein product is CASSYLQGAGNTIYF.

The gene calls are TRBV6-1 and TRBJ1-2; 9 nucleotides align to TRBD1. V dropped 6 bases and J dropped 4; count of bases not matched to a gene: 9. Germline CDR1 MNHNS, CDR2 SASEGT. The CDR3 is 15 residues long. CDR3 in amino acids: CASRPPGQGAYGYTF. The CDR3 DNA sequence: TGTGCCAGCAGACCACCGGGACAGGGAGCCTATGGCTACACCTTC.

A single count supports this clone. The chain carries TRBV28 and TRBJ1-1; D might be TRBD1 (5 bases). The CDR3 has 14 residues. The germline V gene encodes CDR1 MDHEN and CDR2 SYDVKM. Trimming shortened V by 4 bases and J by 0 bases, and 9 bases separated the two germline ends. The CDR3 sequence: CASSYRLMNTEAFF. The CDR3 DNA reads TGTGCCAGCAGTTACAGGTTGATGAACACTGAAGCTTTCTTT.

The count of this clone is one. V is TRBV11-3 and J is TRBJ2-6; possible D gene TRBD2, 5 bases. The V end was cut by 9 bases, the J end by 2 bases, with 14 bases between. CDR3 length equals 15 residues. CDR1 SGHNT and CDR2 YENEEA come from the germline V gene. The CDR3 DNA reads as TGTGCCAGTACTGGAGGCAGTCCTGGGGCCAACGTCCTGACTTTC. It yields the protein CASTGGSPGANVLTF.

V and J are TRBV13 and TRBJ1-2; no reliable D call. Trimming stripped 2 bases from V and 8 bases from J, with 9 bases between. Germline CDR1 PRHDT, CDR2 FYEKMQ (reference sequence). The CDR3 totals 12 residues. This CDR3 is CASSLNLEGYTF. DNA of the CDR3: TGTGCCAGCAGCTTAAACCTGGAGGGCTACACCTTC.

This clone was detected only once. The genes are TRBV27 and TRBJ2-1, with D possibly matching TRBD2 (5 bases). The CDR3 runs 13 residues. V shed 2 bases and J shed 9 bases, with 11 bases lying between them. Germline-derived CDR1 and CDR2 are MNHEY and SMNVEV (reference sequence). The DNA for the CDR3 is TGTGCCAGCAGTTTAAGGGCTAGCCGTGAGCAGTTCTTC. Residues: CASSLRASREQFF.

The chain joins TRBV13 to TRBJ1-5; TRBD1 is a possible D gene (6 bases). The CDR3 covers 14 residues. The germline V and J ends were trimmed by 0 bases and 7 bases, with 10 bases remaining between them. The germline gives CDR1 PRHDT, CDR2 FYEKMQ (reference sequence). Here the CDR3 DNA reads TGTGCCAGCAGCTTAGGGGCAGGGGAACAGCCCCAGCATTTT. As protein: CASSLGAGEQPQHF.

CDR3 residues: CASSLIGGASTDTQYF. For the CDR3, the DNA is TGCGCCAGCAGCTTGATCGGCGGTGCTAGCACAGATACGCAGTATTTT. This chain joins TRBV5-1 and TRBJ2-3; D gene ambiguous. Germline V gene sequence: CDR1 SGHRS, CDR2 YFSETQ. V shed 1 base and J shed 0 bases, with 12 bases lying between them. This CDR3 comprises 16 residues.

This sequence joins TRBV25-1 and TRBJ1-6; D ambiguous. Trimming took off 8 bases at V and 0 bases at J, with 17 bases between the two ends. CDR3 length equals 17 residues. Per germline, CDR1 MGHDK and CDR2 SYGVNS. CDR3 DNA sequence: TGTGCCAGCGCCCCCGGAGCTCGGAGCTCCTATAATTCACCCCTCCACTTT. It codes for CASAPGARSSYNSPLHF.

CDR3 sequence reads: CASSLGTSGKNTGELFF. The DNA of the CDR3 is TGCGCCAGCAGCTTGGGGACTAGCGGGAAGAACACCGGGGAGCTGTTTTTT. The chain carries TRBV5-1 and TRBJ2-2, with TRBD2 matching over 12 bases. The CDR3 has 17 amino acids. Per germline, CDR1 SGHRS and CDR2 YFSETQ. Trimming at V came to 0 bases and at J to 1 base, leaving 1 base not matched to a gene.

This chain's CDR3 is CASMSHSNTGELFF. The CDR3 DNA is TGTGCCAGCATGAGCCACTCGAACACCGGGGAGCTGTTTTTT. The rearrangement links TRBV6-1 to TRBJ2-2; no firm D call. Trimming pared 7 bases from V and 0 bases from J, leaving 9 bases between. This CDR3 contains 14 residues. Germline values: CDR1 MNHNS, CDR2 SASEGT.

The rearrangement uses TRBV19 and TRBJ1-5; the match to TRBD1 covers 7 bases. V lost 8 bases to trimming and J lost 3 bases; unmatched junction nucleotides: 7. The length of the CDR3 is 14 residues. The germline gives CDR1 LNHDA, CDR2 SQIVND (reference sequence). Here the CDR3 DNA reads TGTGCCAGTGGTACAGGGGTTGACAATCAGCCCCAGCATTTT. It encodes CASGTGVDNQPQHF.

The rearrangement uses TRBV7-2 and TRBJ2-3; D remains ambiguous. V gave up 5 bases and J gave up 5 bases, with 20 bases separating them. Germline values: CDR1 SGHTA, CDR2 FQGNSA. The CDR3 has 16 residues. The CDR3 protein is CASSASLAPVQDTQYF. CDR3 in DNA: TGTGCCAGCAGCGCGAGTCTTGCCCCGGTCCAAGATACGCAGTATTTT.

V usage is TRBV11-2 and J usage is TRBJ1-4, with unresolved D. The V gene lost 2 bases and the J gene lost 7 bases, with 17 bases spanning the gap. CDR3 length equals 16 residues. The germline gives CDR1 SGHAT, CDR2 FQNNGV. The CDR3 DNA follows: TGTGCCAGCAGCTTAAGGCGGGTACGACGGGGTGAAAAACTGTTTTTT. Its protein product is CASSLRRVRRGEKLFF. The variable domain in full, with the rest retrieved from reference TRBV11-2 and TRBJ1-4, is EAGVAQSPRYKIIEKRQSVAFWCNPISGHATLYWYQQILGQGPKLLIQFQNNGVVDDSQLPKDRFSAERLKGVDSTLKIQPAKLEDSAVYLCASSLRRVRRGEKLFFGSGTQLSVL.

The V call is TRBV7-2, the J call TRBJ2-5; TRBD2 might be the D (6 bases). Germline CDR1 reads SGHTA; CDR2 reads FQGNSA. This CDR3 contains 13 residues. V was pared by 4 bases and J by 4 bases, with 10 bases between. CDR3 amino acids: CASSYGGVETQYF. In DNA form, the CDR3 reads TGTGCCAGCAGCTACGGGGGAGTAGAGACCCAGTACTTC.

The chain uses TRBV4-1 and TRBJ1-6; possibly TRBD1 for D (5 bases). The CDR3 totals 13 residues. V was trimmed by 8 bases and J by 8 bases, leaving 13 bases between them. Germline CDR1 MGHRA, CDR2 YSYEKL. The CDR3: CASVSGPDSPLHF. For the CDR3, the DNA is TGCGCCAGCGTTTCAGGGCCGGATTCACCCCTCCACTTT.

The V gene is TRBV19, the J gene TRBJ1-5; 7 bases fit TRBD1. Looked up from germline, CDR1 is LNHDA and CDR2 is SQIVND (reference sequence). This CDR3 region has 16 residues. Germline trimming cut 7 bases from V and 6 bases from J; bases unmatched to any gene: 15. The CDR3 sequence is CASIPKGAYSLQPQHF. The CDR3 DNA is TGTGCCAGTATCCCAAAGGGGGCCTATTCTCTTCAGCCCCAGCATTTT.